This TCR beta chain was captured in a study of cytomegalovirus exposure and HLA in healthy donors. Here immunoSEQ multiplex PCR was the method, and the copy in TCRdb shows in-frame clones only, minus some. The table records about 140,000 clones, approximately 87% of them present only once. To note about this clone: Its specificity is not known.

V was pared by 8 bases and J by 3 bases, with 15 bases between. Per the germline V gene, CDR1 is LGHNT and CDR2 is FRNRAP. There are 14 residues in the CDR3. Study observations and caveats: The dataset shows that most TCR sequences were rare, while some public TCRs occurred in many donors. Specific recognition of CMV antigens was confirmed in vitro for a few chains (all CMV-associated).

This receptor was taken from a man aged 18-30 years in good health and CMV-seronegative. The chain has TRBV12-5 and TRBJ2-3, with D maybe TRBD1 (5 bases). Sample: PBMCs. DNA for the CDR3: TGTGCTAGTTCAGGGTTATTCGGGACAGATACGCAGTATTTT. It encodes CASSGLFGTDTQYF.